This is a list of T cell receptor beta chains from one sample in a study of T cell repertoires in cytomegalovirus infection. Each CDR3 protein gets one entry after TCRdb re-called the reads with MiXCR. There are about 80,000 distinct CDR3 sequences in the sample; around 3.4% occur only once, and over 4.5% lies in the top ten. Sequencing was carried out using PBMCs. These receptors all stem from a human donor in good health (CMV status not recorded). Some clones in this sample may be carry-over from other donors' samples. Each CDR3 is given with its conserved first and last residue. D genes are given only for firm matches. Clone size is stated in some rows and not others, as once, few, many or a class when expanded.

d_gene: -
v_gene: TRBV7-2
j_gene: TRBJ2-7
abundance: many
CDR3aa: CASSLRPRLHYEQYF
CDR3nt: TGTGCCAGCAGCTTGCGCCCAAGACTCCACTACGAGCAGTACTTC

d_gene: -
v_gene: TRBV12-3/TRBV12-4
j_gene: TRBJ1-2
abundance: many
CDR3aa: CASRPTVNYGYTF
CDR3nt: TGTGCCAGCAGGCCGACAGTTAACTATGGCTACACCTTC

d_gene: TRBD1
v_gene: TRBV18
j_gene: TRBJ1-1
abundance: many
CDR3aa: CASSLRTGTNTEAFF
CDR3nt: TGTGCCAGCTCACTCCGGACAGGGACGAACACTGAAGCTTTCTTT

d_gene: -
v_gene: TRBV7-8
j_gene: TRBJ2-5
abundance: many
CDR3aa: CATGDRAQETQYF
CDR3nt: TGTGCCACCGGGGACCGGGCCCAAGAGACCCAGTACTTC

d_gene: TRBD1
v_gene: TRBV7-8
j_gene: TRBJ1-5
abundance: many
CDR3aa: CASSFTDRINQPQHF
CDR3nt: TGTGCCAGCAGCTTTACGGACAGGATCAATCAGCCCCAGCATTTT

d_gene: TRBD2
v_gene: TRBV24-1
j_gene: TRBJ2-1
abundance: many
CDR3aa: CATSDPAGSRGSEQFF
CDR3nt: TGTGCCACCAGTGACCCAGCGGGGAGCCGGGGGAGTGAGCAGTTCTTC

d_gene: -
v_gene: TRBV15
j_gene: TRBJ2-3
abundance: many
CDR3aa: CATSSLGAGFGTDTQYF
CDR3nt: TGTGCCACCAGCAGCCTCGGAGCGGGCTTCGGCACAGATACGCAGTATTTT

d_gene: TRBD2
v_gene: TRBV30
j_gene: TRBJ2-5
abundance: many
CDR3aa: CAWSRGASGGRETQYF
CDR3nt: TGTGCCTGGAGTAGAGGTGCTAGCGGGGGTCGGGAGACCCAGTACTTC

d_gene: -
v_gene: TRBV20-1
j_gene: TRBJ2-7
abundance: many
CDR3aa: CSARDSRTLYEQYF
CDR3nt: TGCAGTGCTAGAGATTCAAGAACCCTCTACGAGCAGTACTTC

d_gene: TRBD1
v_gene: TRBV7-2
j_gene: TRBJ1-1
abundance: many
CDR3aa: CASSRKEGGTDVNTEAFF
CDR3nt: TGTGCCAGCAGCCGAAAGGAGGGTGGGACAGACGTGAACACTGAAGCTTTCTTT

d_gene: -
v_gene: TRBV28
j_gene: TRBJ1-2
abundance: many
CDR3aa: CASSFYEDRGYGYTF
CDR3nt: TGTGCCAGCAGTTTCTACGAGGACCGCGGCTATGGCTACACCTTC

d_gene: -
v_gene: TRBV7-2
j_gene: TRBJ1-2
abundance: many
CDR3aa: CASSWESLGGYTF
CDR3nt: TGTGCCAGCAGTTGGGAGAGCCTAGGCGGCTACACCTTC

d_gene: -
v_gene: TRBV7-2
j_gene: TRBJ1-2
abundance: many
CDR3aa: CASSFKVDYGYTF
CDR3nt: TGTGCCAGCAGCTTTAAGGTAGACTATGGCTACACCTTC

d_gene: -
v_gene: TRBV12-3/TRBV12-4
j_gene: TRBJ1-2
abundance: many
CDR3aa: CASSLSRLFSGYTF
CDR3nt: TGTGCCAGCAGTTTAAGTCGGCTATTCTCTGGCTACACCTTC

d_gene: -
v_gene: TRBV7-2
j_gene: TRBJ2-1
abundance: many
CDR3aa: CASSPDVTSYNEQFF
CDR3nt: TGTGCCAGCAGCCCCGATGTGACTAGTTACAATGAGCAGTTCTTC

d_gene: -
v_gene: TRBV7-8
j_gene: TRBJ2-5
abundance: many
CDR3aa: CASSSKESETQYF
CDR3nt: TGTGCCAGCAGCTCAAAGGAGAGCGAGACCCAGTACTTC

d_gene: TRBD2
v_gene: TRBV10-3
j_gene: TRBJ2-1
abundance: many
CDR3aa: CAIWDSGTYNEQFF
CDR3nt: TGTGCCATCTGGGATAGCGGGACCTACAATGAGCAGTTCTTC

d_gene: -
v_gene: TRBV2
j_gene: TRBJ1-5
abundance: many
CDR3aa: CASRRDSNQPQHF
CDR3nt: TGTGCCAGCAGGAGGGATAGCAATCAGCCCCAGCATTTT

d_gene: TRBD2
v_gene: TRBV7-6
j_gene: TRBJ2-5
abundance: many
CDR3aa: CASTVLAGLGETQYF
CDR3nt: TGTGCCAGCACCGTACTAGCGGGGTTAGGAGAGACCCAGTACTTC

d_gene: TRBD1
v_gene: TRBV12-3/TRBV12-4
j_gene: TRBJ1-1
abundance: many
CDR3aa: CAAGGGAGTVLPEAFF
CDR3nt: TGTGCCGCCGGAGGAGGTGCCGGGACAGTCCTTCCCGAAGCTTTCTTT

d_gene: TRBD2
v_gene: TRBV4-3
j_gene: TRBJ2-7
abundance: many
CDR3aa: CASSQDGGGNYEQYF
CDR3nt: TGCGCCAGCAGCCAAGACGGCGGGGGGAACTACGAGCAGTACTTC

d_gene: -
v_gene: TRBV7-2
j_gene: TRBJ2-2
abundance: many
CDR3aa: CASSPSSGNTGELFF
CDR3nt: TGTGCCAGCAGCCCCTCAAGCGGAAACACCGGGGAGCTGTTTTTT

d_gene: -
v_gene: TRBV7-2
j_gene: TRBJ2-3
abundance: -
CDR3aa: CASSPISMAQDF
CDR3nt: TGTGCCAGCAGCCCTATTAGCATGGCGCAGGATTTT

d_gene: TRBD2
v_gene: TRBV7-9
j_gene: TRBJ2-3
abundance: many
CDR3aa: CASSLGTTSTDTQYF
CDR3nt: TGTGCCAGCAGCCTCGGGACTACGAGCACAGATACGCAGTATTTT

d_gene: TRBD1
v_gene: TRBV27
j_gene: TRBJ2-7
abundance: many
CDR3aa: CASRTGPGTAAYEQYF
CDR3nt: TGTGCCAGCAGAACGGGCCCTGGGACAGCAGCATACGAGCAGTACTTC

d_gene: -
v_gene: TRBV10-2
j_gene: TRBJ2-3
abundance: many
CDR3aa: CASSGRADTQYF
CDR3nt: TGCGCCAGCAGCGGACGGGCGGATACGCAGTATTTT

d_gene: -
v_gene: TRBV28
j_gene: TRBJ2-7
abundance: many
CDR3aa: CASTPGSMAYEQYF
CDR3nt: TGTGCCAGCACCCCTGGGAGTATGGCCTACGAGCAGTACTTC

d_gene: TRBD1
v_gene: TRBV6-2/TRBV6-3
j_gene: TRBJ1-6
abundance: few
CDR3aa: CASSSLPGWRQGNSPLHF
CDR3nt: TGTGCCAGCAGTTCGCTACCCGGTTGGAGACAGGGCAATTCACCCCTCCACTTT

d_gene: -
v_gene: TRBV11-3
j_gene: TRBJ2-3
abundance: many
CDR3aa: CASSLNSPSEGADTQYF
CDR3nt: TGTGCCAGCAGCTTAAACTCCCCATCGGAGGGGGCAGATACGCAGTATTTT

d_gene: -
v_gene: TRBV4-1
j_gene: TRBJ1-2
abundance: many
CDR3aa: CASSQERGEVYSYTF
CDR3nt: TGCGCCAGCAGCCAAGAGCGCGGGGAAGTCTATAGCTACACCTTC

d_gene: -
v_gene: TRBV6-2/TRBV6-3
j_gene: TRBJ2-7
abundance: -
CDR3aa: CASSYHYEQYF
CDR3nt: TGTGCCAGCAGTTATCACTACGAGCAGTACTTC

d_gene: TRBD1
v_gene: TRBV19
j_gene: TRBJ1-2
abundance: many
CDR3aa: CASSRKRPGQLNYGYTF
CDR3nt: TGTGCCAGTAGTAGAAAACGGCCGGGACAGCTCAACTATGGCTACACCTTC

d_gene: -
v_gene: TRBV12-3/TRBV12-4
j_gene: TRBJ1-1
abundance: many
CDR3aa: CASSFWENTEAFF
CDR3nt: TGTGCCAGCAGTTTTTGGGAGAACACTGAAGCTTTCTTT

d_gene: TRBD1
v_gene: TRBV7-9
j_gene: TRBJ2-7
abundance: many
CDR3aa: CASSYRDSYEQYF
CDR3nt: TGTGCCAGCAGCTACCGGGACAGCTACGAGCAGTACTTC

d_gene: -
v_gene: TRBV20-1
j_gene: TRBJ1-2
abundance: many
CDR3aa: CSASVGRTLYGYTF
CDR3nt: TGCAGTGCTAGTGTGGGTCGGACTCTCTATGGCTACACCTTC

d_gene: -
v_gene: TRBV6-5
j_gene: TRBJ2-5
abundance: many
CDR3aa: CASSYRTGRSQYF
CDR3nt: TGTGCCAGCAGTTACCGGACTGGGAGGAGCCAGTACTTC

d_gene: -
v_gene: TRBV4-2
j_gene: TRBJ1-1
abundance: many
CDR3aa: CASSQDGTSNTEAFF
CDR3nt: TGTGCCAGCAGCCAAGATGGGACATCGAACACTGAAGCTTTCTTT

d_gene: TRBD1
v_gene: TRBV5-5
j_gene: TRBJ2-7
abundance: many
CDR3aa: CVSSPTGSPLEQYF
CDR3nt: TGTGTCAGCAGCCCGACAGGGAGCCCCTTAGAGCAGTACTTC

d_gene: -
v_gene: TRBV29-1
j_gene: TRBJ2-5
abundance: many
CDR3aa: CSVRGHPRGFGETQYF
CDR3nt: TGCAGCGTGAGGGGACATCCCCGGGGGTTCGGAGAGACCCAGTACTTC

d_gene: TRBD1
v_gene: TRBV12-3/TRBV12-4
j_gene: TRBJ1-4
abundance: many
CDR3aa: CASTGTATNEKLFF
CDR3nt: TGTGCCAGCACTGGGACAGCAACTAATGAAAAACTGTTTTTT

d_gene: -
v_gene: TRBV7-2
j_gene: TRBJ2-3
abundance: many
CDR3aa: CASSLGTRSTDTQYF
CDR3nt: TGTGCCAGCAGCTTAGGTACCAGGTCAACAGATACGCAGTATTTT

d_gene: -
v_gene: TRBV14
j_gene: TRBJ2-3
abundance: many
CDR3aa: CASSQVSYRTSTDTQYF
CDR3nt: TGTGCCAGCAGCCAAGTCTCTTACAGGACTAGCACAGATACGCAGTATTTT

d_gene: -
v_gene: TRBV7-6
j_gene: TRBJ2-6
abundance: many
CDR3aa: CASSPRTRTQLGANVLTF
CDR3nt: TGTGCCAGCAGCCCGCGGACACGTACGCAACTTGGGGCCAACGTCCTGACTTTC